The present TCR beta chain was sequenced within a study of blood T cell repertoires in COVID-19. The CDR3 is 14 amino acids. V trimming: 4 bases; J trimming: 4 bases; junction bases outside the gene matches: 7. The germline CDR1 and CDR2 sequences are SGDLS and YYNGEE. Sequencing used immunoSEQ multiplex PCR; TCRdb keeps in-frame clones, though not all of them. Of about 270,000 clones listed, 85% were seen once; the top ten hold around 3.7%. This clone was recorded only once. This clonotype was sampled from a woman between 50 and 59 years old with active or convalescent COVID-19. V and J are TRBV9 and TRBJ1-1, with TRBD1 matching 7 bases. Sequenced sample: peripheral blood. The CDR3 DNA is TGTGCCAGCAGCCCGACAGGGAGTGTCACTGAAGCTTTCTTT. It translates to CASSPTGSVTEAFF.